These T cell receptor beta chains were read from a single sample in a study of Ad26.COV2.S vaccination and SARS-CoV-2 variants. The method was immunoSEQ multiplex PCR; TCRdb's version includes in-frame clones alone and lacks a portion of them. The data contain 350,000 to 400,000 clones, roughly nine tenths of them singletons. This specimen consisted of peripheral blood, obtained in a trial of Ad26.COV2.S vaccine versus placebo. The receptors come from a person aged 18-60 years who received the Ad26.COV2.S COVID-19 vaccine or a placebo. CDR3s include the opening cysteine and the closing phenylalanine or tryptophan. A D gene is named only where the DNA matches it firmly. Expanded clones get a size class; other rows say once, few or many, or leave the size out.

CASSQAGLAGGYDEQFF TGTGCCAGCAGCCAGGCTGGACTAGCGGGGGGATACGATGAGCAGTTCTTC TRBJ2-1 NA TRBV4-2 TRBD2
CASSQGTSGKDTQYF TGTGCCAGCAGCCAAGGGACTAGCGGTAAAGATACGCAGTATTTT TRBJ2-3 NA TRBV3-1/TRBV3-2 TRBD2
CASSFGVPRQRSGNTEAFF TGTGCCAGCAGCTTTGGGGTCCCGAGACAACGATCGGGGAACACTGAAGCTTTCTTT TRBJ1-1 NA TRBV11-2 NA
CSASDRSGGPQETQYF TGCAGTGCTAGTGATCGCAGCGGGGGGCCCCAAGAGACCCAGTACTTC TRBJ2-5 NA TRBV20-1 TRBD2
CASSETREGDYTF TGTGCCAGCAGTGAGACGAGGGAGGGGGACTACACCTTC TRBJ1-2 NA TRBV6-4 NA
CASSLAGGRGGTEAFF TGTGCCAGCAGCTTAGCGGGAGGCAGGGGGGGCACTGAAGCTTTCTTT TRBJ1-1 NA TRBV7-6 TRBD1
CASSYWTSGGFSTDTQYF TGTGCCAGCAGCTATTGGACTAGCGGGGGTTTCAGCACAGATACGCAGTATTTT TRBJ2-3 NA TRBV7-9 TRBD2
CASSLTGTGLNGYTF TGTGCCAGCAGTCTAACTGGGACAGGGCTAAATGGCTACACCTTC TRBJ1-2 NA TRBV3-1/TRBV3-2 TRBD1
CASSKNTDNEQFF TGTGCCAGCAGTAAAAACACAGACAATGAGCAGTTCTTC TRBJ2-1 once TRBV12-3/TRBV12-4 NA
CASSFVGGNEQFF TGTGCCAGCAGCTTTGTGGGCGGCAATGAGCAGTTCTTC TRBJ2-1 NA TRBV7-9 NA
CASSISQGKGYTF TGTGCCAGTAGTATAAGCCAGGGCAAAGGCTACACCTTC TRBJ1-2 NA TRBV19 NA
CASSQGWQTGSGEQYF TGCGCCAGCAGCCAAGGTTGGCAGACAGGGAGCGGCGAGCAGTACTTC TRBJ2-7 NA TRBV4-3 TRBD1
CASSIVGGNTEAFF TGTGCCAGTAGTATAGTCGGCGGGAACACTGAAGCTTTCTTT TRBJ1-1 NA TRBV19 NA
CASSTGFYTEAFF TGTGCCAGTAGTACAGGGTTCTACACTGAAGCTTTCTTT TRBJ1-1 NA TRBV19 NA
CASSQELDLQAFF TGCGCCAGCAGCCAAGAGTTGGACCTTCAAGCTTTCTTT TRBJ1-1 NA TRBV4-1 NA
CASSWGTGGIYEQFF TGTGCCAGTAGTTGGGGGACAGGGGGCATTTATGAGCAGTTCTTC TRBJ2-1 NA TRBV19 TRBD1
CASSQGFANTGELFF TGCGCCAGCAGCCAAGGTTTTGCGAACACCGGGGAGCTGTTTTTT TRBJ2-2 few TRBV4-1 NA
CASSRAGDSDNEQFF TGTGCCAGCAGCCGGGCCGGGGACTCCGACAATGAGCAGTTCTTC TRBJ2-1 NA TRBV5-4 NA
CSVDSRLAGPSYNEQFF TGCAGCGTTGACTCACGACTAGCGGGGCCCTCCTACAATGAGCAGTTCTTC TRBJ2-1 NA TRBV29-1 TRBD2
CASSPSSTGRRQPQHF TGTGCCAGTAGTCCAAGCTCGACAGGGAGGCGGCAGCCCCAGCATTTT TRBJ1-5 NA TRBV19 TRBD1
CASSQEERVGYSNQPQHF TGTGCCAGCAGCCAAGAGGAGCGAGTCGGCTATAGCAATCAGCCCCAGCATTTT TRBJ1-5 NA TRBV4-2 NA
CASSLEVRGEQYF TGCGCCAGCAGCTTGGAGGTGCGGGGAGAGCAGTACTTC TRBJ2-7 NA TRBV5-1 NA
CASSSRVGALKSPLHF TGTGCCAGCAGTTCCCGAGTTGGGGCACTTAAGTCACCCCTCCACTTT TRBJ1-6 once TRBV6-6 NA
CASSQDPMIRGGQPQHF TGCGCCAGCAGCCAAGATCCAATGATAAGGGGAGGTCAGCCCCAGCATTTT TRBJ1-5 NA TRBV4-3 NA
CASRGSPLHF TGTGCCAGCAGGGGTTCACCCCTCCACTTT TRBJ1-6 NA TRBV2 NA
CASSRSFGGARNTGELFF TGCGCCAGCAGCCGGAGTTTCGGGGGGGCTCGCAACACCGGGGAGCTGTTTTTT TRBJ2-2 NA TRBV4-3 TRBD2
CASSPLRGGTDTQYF TGTGCCAGCAGCCCTTTGCGGGGGGGTACAGATACGCAGTATTTT TRBJ2-3 NA TRBV5-4 TRBD2
CASSLTGQQETQYF TGTGCCAGCAGCTTGACAGGGCAACAAGAGACCCAGTACTTC TRBJ2-5 NA TRBV7-9 TRBD1
CASREWDRGPSNEKLFF TGTGCCAGCAGGGAGTGGGACAGGGGGCCGTCTAATGAAAAACTGTTTTTT TRBJ1-4 NA TRBV5-6 TRBD1
CASSYSRADGYTF TGTGCCAGCAGTTACTCGAGAGCCGATGGCTACACCTTC TRBJ1-2 NA TRBV6-5 NA
CASTMTVVDGYTF TGTGCCAGCACCATGACAGTGGTGGATGGCTACACCTTC TRBJ1-2 NA TRBV12-3/TRBV12-4 NA
CASSDYNEQFF TGTGCCAGCAGCGATTACAATGAGCAGTTCTTC TRBJ2-1 NA TRBV5-8 NA
CASSLGARTDMNTEAFF TGCGCCAGCAGCTTGGGGGCCCGGACAGACATGAACACTGAAGCTTTCTTT TRBJ1-1 NA TRBV5-1 NA
CASSLLRADTQYF TGTGCCAGCAGCTTATTGCGGGCAGATACGCAGTATTTT TRBJ2-3 once TRBV7-2 NA
CASSLATDRAKEQYF TGTGCCAGCAGCTTAGCTACGGACAGGGCGAAAGAGCAGTACTTC TRBJ2-7 few TRBV7-9 TRBD1
CASSLFGSGGAYNEQFF TGTGCCAGCAGCTTATTCGGGTCGGGGGGGGCGTACAATGAGCAGTTCTTC TRBJ2-1 NA TRBV11-2 TRBD2
CATRQVASYGYTF TGTGCCACAAGACAAGTCGCCAGCTATGGCTACACCTTC TRBJ1-2 NA TRBV15 NA
CASSDYRESEAFF TGCGCCAGCAGCGACTACAGGGAGTCTGAAGCTTTCTTT TRBJ1-1 once TRBV5-1 NA
CSAVDYNEQFF TGCAGTGCTGTCGACTACAATGAGCAGTTCTTC TRBJ2-1 NA TRBV20-1 NA
CASSFTTDTQYF TGTGCCAGCAGTTTTACGACAGATACGCAGTATTTT TRBJ2-3 NA TRBV12-3/TRBV12-4 NA
CASSLGDWNTGELFF TGTGCCAGCAGCTTGGGGGACTGGAACACCGGGGAGCTGTTTTTT TRBJ2-2 once TRBV11-2 NA
CASSYGGGASPLHF TGTGCCAGCAGCTACGGAGGAGGAGCTTCACCCCTCCACTTT TRBJ1-6 NA TRBV13 NA
CASSRAQGGGNQPQHF TGTGCCAGCAGTCGTGCCCAGGGAGGGGGCAATCAGCCCCAGCATTTT TRBJ1-5 NA TRBV6-2/TRBV6-3 NA
CASSFSYGYTF TGTGCCAGCAGTTTTAGCTATGGCTACACCTTC TRBJ1-2 NA TRBV6-5 NA
CASSSVGVGEKLFF TGTGCCAGCAGCTCGGTGGGAGTTGGTGAAAAACTGTTTTTT TRBJ1-4 NA TRBV7-9 NA
CASSFTRNTEAFF TGTGCCAGCAGCTTCACAAGGAACACTGAAGCTTTCTTT TRBJ1-1 NA TRBV5-5 NA
CASSQSDRDRAYTF TGTGCCAGCAGCCAGTCGGACAGGGATCGAGCCTACACCTTC TRBJ1-2 NA TRBV3-1/TRBV3-2 TRBD1
CASSLASSGVLETQYF TGCGCCAGCAGCTTGGCGTCTAGCGGGGTTCTGGAGACCCAGTACTTC TRBJ2-5 NA TRBV5-1 TRBD2
CASSQEGPYYEQYF TGCGCCAGCAGCCAAGAAGGCCCATATTACGAGCAGTACTTC TRBJ2-7 NA TRBV4-1 NA
CASSWTGGIETQYF TGCGCCAGCAGCTGGACAGGGGGCATTGAGACCCAGTACTTC TRBJ2-5 NA TRBV5-1 TRBD1